Reported below is one T cell receptor beta chain. The target antigen is unknown. At one of its ends the junction is not consistent with the germline gene, which may arise from a read error. Before thyroid surgery, none of the patients had received any treatment. Germline-derived CDR1 and CDR2 are LGHDT and YNNKEL (reference sequence). The CDR3 extends over 13 amino acids. In the original processing: Variation in CDR3 across clinicopathological groups served as the basis for constructing a distant-metastasis classifier in papillary thyroid cancer. MiXCR re-clonotyped the PCR reads for TCRdb. The V and J calls shown here were made by TCRdb, not taken from the authors' results. The profile covers roughly 17,000 clones, with 24% appearing a single time and about 13% taken by the ten largest. The data stem from a study of metastatic and nonmetastatic thyroid tumors. Whole-study context: From malignant and benign thyroid patients, repertoires in blood and in tumor or nodule tissue were compared.

Findings of the study overall: When malignant thyroid tumors were compared with benign nodules, TCR beta diversity was reportedly significantly higher in the malignant tumors. This held in both blood and tumor samples.

The chain combines TRBV3-1 with TRBJ2-7, with D possibly TRBD2 on 6 matching bases. The clonotype originates from a male donor with papillary thyroid cancer or a benign thyroid nodule (not recorded which). Some clones in this sample may be carry-over from other donors' samples. The sequencing sample was made of tumor tissue. DNA of the CDR3: TGTTCCAGCAGCCAAGTGCGGCAGCGGGCACCCTTCTTC. Amino acid sequence: CSSSQVRQRAPFF.